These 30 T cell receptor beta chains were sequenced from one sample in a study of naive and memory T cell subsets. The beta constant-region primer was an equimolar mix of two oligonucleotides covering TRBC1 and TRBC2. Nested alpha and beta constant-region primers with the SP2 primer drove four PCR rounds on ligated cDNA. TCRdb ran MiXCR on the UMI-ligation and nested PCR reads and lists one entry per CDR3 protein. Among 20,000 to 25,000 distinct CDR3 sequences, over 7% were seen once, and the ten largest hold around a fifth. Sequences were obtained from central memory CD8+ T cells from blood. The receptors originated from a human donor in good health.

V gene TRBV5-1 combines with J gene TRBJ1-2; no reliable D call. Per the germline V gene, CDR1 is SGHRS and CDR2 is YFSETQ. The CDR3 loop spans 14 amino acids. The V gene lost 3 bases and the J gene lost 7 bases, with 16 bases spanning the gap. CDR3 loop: CASSSRDTFSGYTF. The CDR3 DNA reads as TGCGCCAGCAGCTCCCGCGACACCTTCAGTGGCTACACCTTC.

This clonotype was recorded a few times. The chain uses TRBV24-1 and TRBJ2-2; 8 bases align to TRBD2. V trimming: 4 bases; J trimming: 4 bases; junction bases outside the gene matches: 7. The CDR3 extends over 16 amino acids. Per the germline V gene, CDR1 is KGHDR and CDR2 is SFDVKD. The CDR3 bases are TGTGCCACCAGTGAAGCTCTAGCGGGTGGCACCGGGGAGCTGTTTTTT. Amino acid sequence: CATSEALAGGTGELFF.

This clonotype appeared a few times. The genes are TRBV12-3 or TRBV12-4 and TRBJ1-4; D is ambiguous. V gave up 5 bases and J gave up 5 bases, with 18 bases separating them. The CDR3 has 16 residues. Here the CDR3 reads CASSTSLRVSNEKLFF. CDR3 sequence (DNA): TGTGCCAGCAGTACCTCATTGCGGGTGTCGAATGAAAAACTGTTTTTT.

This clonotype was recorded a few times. The CDR3 bases are TGTGCCAGCAGCTTGGGTGGACCCTACGAGCAGTACTTC. Its protein product is CASSLGGPYEQYF. V gene TRBV5-6 combines with J gene TRBJ2-7; D uncertain. Germline V gives CDR1 SGHDT, CDR2 YYEEEE. CDR3 length equals 13 residues. The V and J ends lost 0 bases and 2 bases respectively, with 6 bases between them.

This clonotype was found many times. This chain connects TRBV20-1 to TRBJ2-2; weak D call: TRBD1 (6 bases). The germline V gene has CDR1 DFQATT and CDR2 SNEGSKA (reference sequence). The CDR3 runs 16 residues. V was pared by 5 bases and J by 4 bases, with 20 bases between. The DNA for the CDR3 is TGCAGTGCTTCGATGATTTTTACAGGGAGCACCGGGGAGCTGTTTTTT. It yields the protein CSASMIFTGSTGELFF.

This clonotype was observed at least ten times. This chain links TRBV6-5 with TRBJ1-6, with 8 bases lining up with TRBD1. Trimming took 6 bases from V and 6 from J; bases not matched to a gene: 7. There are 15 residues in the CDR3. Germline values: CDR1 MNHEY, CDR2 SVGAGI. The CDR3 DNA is TGTGCCAGCAGAATTGGACAGGGATTTAATTCACCCCTCCACTTT. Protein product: CASRIGQGFNSPLHF.

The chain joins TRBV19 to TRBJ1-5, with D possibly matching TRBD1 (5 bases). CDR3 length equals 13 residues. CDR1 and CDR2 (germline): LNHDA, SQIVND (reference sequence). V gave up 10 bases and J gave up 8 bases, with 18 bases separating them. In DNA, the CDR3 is TGTGCCACAATGGGGACCGATATCGAGCCCCAGCATTTT. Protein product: CATMGTDIEPQHF.

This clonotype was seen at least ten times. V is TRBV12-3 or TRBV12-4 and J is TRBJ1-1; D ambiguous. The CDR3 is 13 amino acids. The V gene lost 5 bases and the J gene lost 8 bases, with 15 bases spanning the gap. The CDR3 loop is CASSRTGIREAFF. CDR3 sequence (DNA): TGTGCCAGCAGTAGGACGGGGATTAGGGAAGCTTTCTTT.

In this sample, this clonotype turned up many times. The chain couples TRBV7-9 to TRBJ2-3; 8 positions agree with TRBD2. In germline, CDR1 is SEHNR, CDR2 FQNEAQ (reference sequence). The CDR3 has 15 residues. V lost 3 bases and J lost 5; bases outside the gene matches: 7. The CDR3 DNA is TGTGCCAGCAGCTTTGCAGCGGGAGACGAAGATACGCAGTATTTT. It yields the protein CASSFAAGDEDTQYF.

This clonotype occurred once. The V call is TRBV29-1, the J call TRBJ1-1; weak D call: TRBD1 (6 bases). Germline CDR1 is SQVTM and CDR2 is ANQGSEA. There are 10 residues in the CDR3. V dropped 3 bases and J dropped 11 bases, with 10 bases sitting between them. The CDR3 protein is CSVEGGMAFF. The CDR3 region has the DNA TGCAGCGTTGAGGGGGGCATGGCTTTCTTT.

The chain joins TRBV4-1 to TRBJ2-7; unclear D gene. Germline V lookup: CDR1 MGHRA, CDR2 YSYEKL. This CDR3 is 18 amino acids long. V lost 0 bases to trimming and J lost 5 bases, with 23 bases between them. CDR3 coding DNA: TGCGCCAGCAGCCAAGATAACCCGATGGCGGAGCTTCTCCACGAGCAGTACTTC. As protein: CASSQDNPMAELLHEQYF.

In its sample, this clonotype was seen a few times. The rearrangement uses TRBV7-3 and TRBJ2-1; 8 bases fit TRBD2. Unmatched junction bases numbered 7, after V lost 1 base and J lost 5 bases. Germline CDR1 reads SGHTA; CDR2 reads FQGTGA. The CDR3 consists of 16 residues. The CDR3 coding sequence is TGTGCCAGCAGCTTAATGATTAGCGGGAATGACAATGAGCAGTTCTTC. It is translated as CASSLMISGNDNEQFF.

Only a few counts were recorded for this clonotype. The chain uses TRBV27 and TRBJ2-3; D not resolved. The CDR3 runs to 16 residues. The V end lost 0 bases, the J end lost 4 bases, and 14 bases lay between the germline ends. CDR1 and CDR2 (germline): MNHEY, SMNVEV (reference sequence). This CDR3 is CASSLSVGAWADTQYF. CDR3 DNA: TGTGCCAGCAGTTTATCTGTTGGCGCGTGGGCAGATACGCAGTATTTT.

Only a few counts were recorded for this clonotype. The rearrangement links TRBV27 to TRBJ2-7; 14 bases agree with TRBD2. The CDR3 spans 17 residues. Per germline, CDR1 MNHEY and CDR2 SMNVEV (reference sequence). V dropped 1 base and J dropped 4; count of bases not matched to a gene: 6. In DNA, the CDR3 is TGTGCCAGCAGTTTATTTTACGGGACTAGCGGGAGTTACGAGCAGTACTTC. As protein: CASSLFYGTSGSYEQYF.

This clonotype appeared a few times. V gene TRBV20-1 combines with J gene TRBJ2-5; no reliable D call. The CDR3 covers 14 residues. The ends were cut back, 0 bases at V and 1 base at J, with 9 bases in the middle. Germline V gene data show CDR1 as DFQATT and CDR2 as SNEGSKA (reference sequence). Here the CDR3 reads CSARDLAPQETQYF. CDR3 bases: TGCAGTGCTAGAGATCTGGCCCCCCAAGAGACCCAGTACTTC.

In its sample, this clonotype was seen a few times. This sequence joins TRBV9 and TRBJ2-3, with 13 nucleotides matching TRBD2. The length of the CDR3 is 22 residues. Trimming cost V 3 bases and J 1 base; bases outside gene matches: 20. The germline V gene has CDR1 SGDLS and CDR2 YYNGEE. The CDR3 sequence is CASSDGLPGLAGSNLRTDTQYF. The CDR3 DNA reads TGTGCCAGCAGCGACGGACTACCGGGACTAGCGGGATCCAATCTACGCACAGATACGCAGTATTTT.

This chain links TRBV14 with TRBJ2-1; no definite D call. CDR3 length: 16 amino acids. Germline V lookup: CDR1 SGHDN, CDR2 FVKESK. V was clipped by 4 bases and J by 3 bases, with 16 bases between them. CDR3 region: CASSRLPDGIYNEQFF. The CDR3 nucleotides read TGTGCCAGCAGCCGCCTCCCGGACGGCATCTACAATGAGCAGTTCTTC.

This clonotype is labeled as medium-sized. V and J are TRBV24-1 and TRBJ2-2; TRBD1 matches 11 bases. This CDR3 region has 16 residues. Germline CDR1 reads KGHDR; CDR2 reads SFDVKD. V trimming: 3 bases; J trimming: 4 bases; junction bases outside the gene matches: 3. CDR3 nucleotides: TGTGCCACCAGTGATACCGGGACAGGGGGCACCGGGGAGCTGTTTTTT. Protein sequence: CATSDTGTGGTGELFF.

The CDR3 reads CASSVDEIRSGNTIYF. CDR3 in DNA: TGTGCCAGCAGCGTAGACGAGATCCGCTCTGGAAACACCATATATTTT. The chain recombines TRBV9 with TRBJ1-3; D gene unclear. The V and J ends lost 0 bases and 0 bases respectively, with 10 bases between them. The CDR3 is 16 amino acids. Germline V gene lookup returns CDR1 SGDLS and CDR2 YYNGEE.

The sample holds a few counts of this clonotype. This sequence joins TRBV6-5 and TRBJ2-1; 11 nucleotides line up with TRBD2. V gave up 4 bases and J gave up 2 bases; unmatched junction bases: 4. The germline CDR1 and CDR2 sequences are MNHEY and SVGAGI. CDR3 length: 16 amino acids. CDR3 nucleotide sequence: TGTGCCAGCAGTTTATCGGGACTAGCGGCCTACAATGAGCAGTTCTTC. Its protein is CASSLSGLAAYNEQFF.

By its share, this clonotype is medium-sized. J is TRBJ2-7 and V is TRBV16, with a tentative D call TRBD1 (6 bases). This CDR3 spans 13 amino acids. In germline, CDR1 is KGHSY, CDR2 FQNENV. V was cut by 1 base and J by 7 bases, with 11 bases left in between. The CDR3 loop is CASSQFQGREQYF. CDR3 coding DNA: TGTGCCAGCAGCCAATTCCAGGGGCGGGAGCAGTACTTC.

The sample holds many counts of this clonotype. CDR3 DNA: TGTGCCAGCAGCTTGGAGAGATTAGCCAAAAACATTCAGTACTTC. Amino acid sequence: CASSLERLAKNIQYF. This chain joins TRBV5-5 and TRBJ2-4, with D uncertain. The CDR3 extends over 15 amino acids. The V gene's germline CDR1 is SGHKS and CDR2 YYEKEE (reference sequence). Trimming took off 0 bases at V and 0 bases at J, with 7 bases between the two ends. The full variable domain, rest sourced from reference TRBV5-5 and TRBJ2-4, is DAGVTQSPTHLIKTRGQQVTLRCSPISGHKSVSWYQQVLGQGPQFIFQYYEKEERGRGNFPDRFSARQFPNYSSELNVNALLLGDSALYLCASSLERLAKNIQYFGAGTRLSVL.

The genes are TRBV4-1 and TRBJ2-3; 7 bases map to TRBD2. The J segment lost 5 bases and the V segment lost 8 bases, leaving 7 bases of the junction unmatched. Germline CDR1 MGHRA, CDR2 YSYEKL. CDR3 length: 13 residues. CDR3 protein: CASGRELKDTQYF. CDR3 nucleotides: TGCGCCAGCGGGCGGGAGCTTAAAGATACGCAGTATTTT.

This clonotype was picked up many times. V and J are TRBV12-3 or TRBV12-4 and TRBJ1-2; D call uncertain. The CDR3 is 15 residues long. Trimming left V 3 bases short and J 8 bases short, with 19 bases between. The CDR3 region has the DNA TGTGCCAGCAGTTTCGATTCCCGCCCTTATAGAGGCTACACCTTC. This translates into CASSFDSRPYRGYTF.

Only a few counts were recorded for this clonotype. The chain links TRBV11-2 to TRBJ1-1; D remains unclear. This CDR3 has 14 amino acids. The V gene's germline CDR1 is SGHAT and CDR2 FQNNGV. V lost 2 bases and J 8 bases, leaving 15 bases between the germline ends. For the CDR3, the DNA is TGTGCCAGCAGCTTATTACCCAGATCAGTGGAAGCTTTCTTT. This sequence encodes CASSLLPRSVEAFF.

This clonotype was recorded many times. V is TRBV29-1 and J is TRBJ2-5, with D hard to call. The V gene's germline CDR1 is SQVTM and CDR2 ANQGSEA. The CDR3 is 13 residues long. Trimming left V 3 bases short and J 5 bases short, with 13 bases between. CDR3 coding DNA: TGCAGCGTTGATATAGGAGCCGCGGAGACCCAGTACTTC. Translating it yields CSVDIGAAETQYF.

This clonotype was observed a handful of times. CDR3 in DNA: TGTGCCAGCAGCGTAGGACAGGGTGGTGAGGAGCTGTTTTTT. As protein: CASSVGQGGEELFF. J is TRBJ2-2 and V is TRBV9; TRBD1 agrees at 7 bases. Germline assignment: CDR1 SGDLS and CDR2 YYNGEE. The trim removed 0 bases at V and 10 bases at J, leaving 6 bases unmatched. CDR3 size: 14 residues.

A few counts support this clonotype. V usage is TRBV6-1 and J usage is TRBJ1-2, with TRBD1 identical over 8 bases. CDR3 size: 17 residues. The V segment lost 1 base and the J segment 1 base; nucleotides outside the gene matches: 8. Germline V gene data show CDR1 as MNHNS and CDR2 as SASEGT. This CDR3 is CASSEEGQVDFNYGYTF. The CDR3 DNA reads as TGTGCCAGCAGTGAAGAGGGACAGGTGGACTTTAACTATGGCTACACCTTC.

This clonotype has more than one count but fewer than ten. The CDR3 protein is CASSVHNQNYNEQFF. The CDR3 bases are TGTGCCAGCAGTGTCCACAACCAAAATTACAATGAGCAGTTCTTC. The rearrangement links TRBV6-1 to TRBJ2-1; no reliable D call. This CDR3 is 15 amino acids long. V gave up 4 bases and J gave up 4 bases, with 14 bases separating them. Per germline, CDR1 MNHNS and CDR2 SASEGT.

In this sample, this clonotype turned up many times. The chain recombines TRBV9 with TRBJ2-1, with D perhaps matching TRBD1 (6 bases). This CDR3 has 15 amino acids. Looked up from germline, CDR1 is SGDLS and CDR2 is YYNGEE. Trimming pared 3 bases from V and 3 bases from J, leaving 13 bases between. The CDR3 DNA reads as TGTGCCAGCAGCGCCAGGACAGACCACTACAATGAGCAGTTCTTC. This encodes CASSARTDHYNEQFF.